This TCR beta chain is drawn from a study of neoadjuvant anti-PD-1 for oral cavity cancer. Background on the study: Nivolumab at 3 mg/kg was mostly given biweekly, three to four doses, pre-surgery. Patients without progression received a fourth nivolumab dose around day 43, then surgical resection on days 50-56.

Comments on this clone: Its antigen is not known.

General observations from the study: Pretreatment Treg/Th17 ratio correlated inversely with post-treatment tumor clonality.

PBMC libraries mostly used 450 to 600 ng of input genomic DNA, with six replicates per sample. TCRdb's table, derived via immunoSEQ multiplex PCR, lists solely in-frame clones and lacks some. Among approximately 83,000 clones listed, 84% were seen once. Germline CDR1 reads LNHNV; CDR2 reads YYDKDF (reference sequence). The CDR3 loop spans 14 amino acids. V lost 0 bases to trimming and J lost 0 bases, with 6 bases between them. Sequencing used PBMCs, obtained before nivolumab (anti-PD-1) treatment. The J gene is TRBJ2-7, the V gene TRBV15, with a possible D match to TRBD1 (5 bases). The source of this sequence is a person aged 40-85 years with oral cavity squamous cell carcinoma. This CDR3 reads CATSREGVSYEQYF. DNA for the CDR3: TGTGCCACCAGCAGAGAAGGGGTCTCCTACGAGCAGTACTTC.